This TCR beta chain was captured in a study of blood T cell repertoires in COVID-19 (dated by TCRdb to 2020 to 2022). Notes on the research overall: Samples from collaborators originated in the United States, Italy and Spain and spanned both the acute and convalescent phases of COVID-19. A de-identified subject ID, COVID-19 status, age in years and sex were almost always included in the sample metadata. The prospective study material was composed of cDNA or gDNA derived from T cells, B-cell-depleted T cells, or PBMCs. Subjects who had been exposed to COVID-19, were actively infected with it, or had recovered from it provided the deeply sampled blood TCRbeta repertoires that made up the dataset. The repertoires were released in a freely available public database meant as a resource for research on the immune response to SARS-CoV-2. The samples were drawn from the first 160 participants of the ongoing ImmuneRACE study and from some 1,300 subjects provided by 6 global collaborators. Where available, HLA class I and class II types were taken from metadata supplied by the sample provider and were not determined by assay-based typing. The study at large found these results: The amount of clinical and demographic metadata varied by source and participant and was provided uncurated.

The cysteine opens and the phenylalanine closes a CDR3 of 13 amino acids. Just CDR3 DNA is preserved here, 39 bases in frame from base 1. Trimming removed 1 base from V and 6 bases from J, leaving 7 bases between the germline ends. The germline V gene gives CDR1 as SGHAT and CDR2 as FQNNGV. Enrolling through a virtual design, the prospective study's participants ranged in age from roughly 18 to 95 years and lived across about two dozen United States geographic areas. To assign participants to cohorts, the prospective study relied on clinical history that participants themselves reported in a screening survey and a study questionnaire. Recovered participants in ImmuneRACE Cohort 3 were defined by two consecutive negative NP/OP PCR tests, clearance by a healthcare professional, or resolution of symptoms. In the prospective study, whole blood, serum and a nasopharyngeal or oropharyngeal swab were collected from each participant by mobile phlebotomists. Over an approximately 2-month period, participants in the prospective study had the option of providing additional blood draws and questionnaires. Before DNA extraction, prospective study blood samples were shipped either frozen or at room temperature.

TCRbeta CDR3 regions were amplified from genomic DNA by means of the immunoSEQ Assay, a bias-controlled multiplex PCR. Per the source publication's procedure: The number of nucleated cells in each sample was estimated from the amplification of reference gene primers within the assay. Sequence reads were collapsed and filtered to measure the absolute abundance of every unique TCRbeta CDR3 rearrangement. For each sample, productive Simpson clonality was calculated as the square root of Simpson's diversity index over productive rearrangements. Sourced from immuneACCESS, this table was stored by TCRdb with only in-frame sequences that have V and J called. A share of the clones is absent; for the studies checked, an unresolved V gene accounts for under half, and the remainder has no known explanation. That table furnishes V, J and clone size, whereas the DNA furnished D and trimming. The sample table shows around 450,000 clones, and about 90% are seen once. The ten largest clones capture 0.55% to 0.75% of the sample.

Concerning this clone: Its antigen target is currently unknown. The record has no base qualities; no much larger clone is one base away.

This sequence was found in a young man who had recovered from COVID-19. The sample consisted of PBMCs or T cells enriched from blood (not recorded which). Rearrangement joined TRBV11-2 to TRBJ1-5, with no confident D gene call. The CDR3 in this case is CASSLVGGQPQHF. The nucleotides are TGTGCCAGCAGCTTAGTTGGAGGTCAGCCCCAGCATTTT.